The rows below give T cell receptor beta chains drawn from one sample of a study of cytomegalovirus exposure and HLA in healthy donors. Sequencing used immunoSEQ multiplex PCR; TCRdb keeps in-frame clones, though not all of them. The table has 100,000 to 120,000 clones, approximately 94% seen once. The sequencing input was PBMCs. These receptors originate from a woman in her late teens or twenties in good health and CMV-seronegative. The conserved cysteine and the conserved F or W are not part of the CDR3 here. Size values are once, few and many counts, or a class for expanded clones, and some rows have none.

abundance: NA; v_gene: TRBV7-3; CDR3aa: ASSLTGTQETQY
abundance: NA; v_gene: TRBV2; CDR3aa: ASSELASTDTQY
abundance: NA; v_gene: TRBV11-2; CDR3aa: ASSLALGQKEQY
abundance: NA; v_gene: TRBV27; CDR3aa: ASSLFGGSHNEQF
abundance: NA; v_gene: TRBV21-1; CDR3aa: ASTPEVWSNQPQH
abundance: NA; v_gene: TRBV5-1; CDR3aa: ASSLTTPGGEKLF
abundance: NA; v_gene: TRBV5-4; CDR3aa: ASSLGRGTEAF
abundance: once; v_gene: TRBV28; CDR3aa: ASRWRDHQPQH
abundance: NA; v_gene: TRBV30; CDR3aa: AWMDSNYEQY
abundance: NA; v_gene: TRBV14; CDR3aa: ASSQDRGIPPKTQY
abundance: NA; v_gene: TRBV20-1; CDR3aa: SATRDVLT
abundance: NA; v_gene: TRBV4-2; CDR3aa: ASSQPGGVKNIQY
abundance: NA; v_gene: TRBV6-5; CDR3aa: ASSYSSGLAGNTIY
abundance: once; v_gene: TRBV28; CDR3aa: ASSFSGQGEKLF
abundance: NA; v_gene: TRBV28; CDR3aa: ASSSIRSNQPQH
abundance: once; v_gene: TRBV10-2; CDR3aa: ASTNPGLAGVQNTGELF
abundance: NA; v_gene: TRBV27; CDR3aa: ASSLGSLGGTEAF
abundance: NA; v_gene: TRBV5-5; CDR3aa: ASSAQGARYPYEQY
abundance: NA; v_gene: TRBV28; CDR3aa: ASSTPPTGMGTEAF